This TCR beta chain stems from a study of vaccination effects on CD4 cells after COVID-19. The wider study: Sampling of a couple of convalescent patients took place 16 days and one week prior to vaccination.

After expansion with viral peptide pools in the ViraFEST assay, antigen-specific CD4+ T cells were sequenced. Culture lasted 10 days before CD4+ T cell isolation. Their SARS-CoV-2 infection, verified by PCR, occurred between March and December 2020. Sequencing used immunoSEQ multiplex PCR; TCRdb keeps in-frame clones, though not all of them. The sample carries 63,000 or so clones, over 60% recorded once. This CDR3 contains 14 residues. From germline, CDR1 is MNHEY and CDR2 SVGAGI. V was pared by 6 bases and J by 5 bases, with 16 bases between. A remark on this clone: As yet, its antigen is unknown.

Broader study findings: The study got few convalescent patients and did not collect any early post-infection timepoints.

Sequenced here: CD4+ T cells from PBMCs cultured with HIV peptides, sampled before COVID-19 vaccination. The subset: HIV-1 Nef peptide pool negative control/reference culture. The chain combines TRBV6-5 with TRBJ1-1; D is unclear. The sequence was collected from a human donor who had a prior SARS-CoV-2 infection. CDR3 in DNA: TGTGCCAGCAGCCACCGGTGGCGTCGGACTGAAGCTTTCTTT. This sequence encodes CASSHRWRRTEAFF.